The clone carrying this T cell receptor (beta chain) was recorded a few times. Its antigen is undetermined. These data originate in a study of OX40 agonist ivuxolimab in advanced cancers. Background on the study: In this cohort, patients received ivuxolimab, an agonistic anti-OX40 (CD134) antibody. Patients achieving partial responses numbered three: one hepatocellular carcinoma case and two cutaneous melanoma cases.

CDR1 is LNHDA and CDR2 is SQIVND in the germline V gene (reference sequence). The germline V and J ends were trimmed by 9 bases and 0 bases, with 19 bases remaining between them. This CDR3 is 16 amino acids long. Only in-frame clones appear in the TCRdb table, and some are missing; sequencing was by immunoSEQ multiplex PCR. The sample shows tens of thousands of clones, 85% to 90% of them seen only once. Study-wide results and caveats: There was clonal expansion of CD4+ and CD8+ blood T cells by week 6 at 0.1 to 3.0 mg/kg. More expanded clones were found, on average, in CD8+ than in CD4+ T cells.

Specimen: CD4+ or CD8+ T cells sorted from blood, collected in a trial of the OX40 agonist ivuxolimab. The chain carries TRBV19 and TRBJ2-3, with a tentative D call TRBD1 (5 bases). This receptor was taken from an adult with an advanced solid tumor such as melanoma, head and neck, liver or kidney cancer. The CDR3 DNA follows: TGTGCCAGCACCCGGTCCCAGGGTCTGAGCACAGATACGCAGTATTTT. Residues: CASTRSQGLSTDTQYF.